These 26 T cell receptor beta chains originate from one sample sequenced in a study of T cell responses to AZD1222 COVID-19 vaccine. The assay was immunoSEQ multiplex PCR, and TCRdb's table has in-frame clones only and misses some. The table shows some 150,000 clones, with around 92% occurring only once. The specimen comprised peripheral blood, sampled on day 0 of MenACWY control vaccination. The source is an adult in good health.

The gene calls are TRBV7-9 and TRBJ2-7; D is uncertain. Germline loops: CDR1 SEHNR, CDR2 FQNEAQ (reference sequence). The CDR3 is 14 residues long. The V end lost 4 bases, the J end lost 0 bases, and 10 bases lay between the germline ends. DNA of the CDR3: TGTGCCAGCAGCTCTCCTGAAATCTCCTACGAGCAGTACTTC. Its translation is CASSSPEISYEQYF.

Concerning this clone itself: One junction end disagrees with the germline gene, perhaps due to a read error. The rearrangement joins TRBV3-1 (or the pseudogene TRBV3-2) to TRBJ1-1; 9 positions match TRBD1. Germline lookup yields CDR1 LGHDT and CDR2 YNNKEL (reference sequence). This CDR3 has 14 residues. The CDR3 reads CASSLTRTGENRHF. The CDR3 region has the DNA TGTGCCAGCAGCTTGACTCGGACAGGGGAGAATCGTCACTTT.

The chain recombines TRBV27 with TRBJ1-5; no clear D. Germline values: CDR1 MNHEY, CDR2 SMNVEV (reference sequence). V was trimmed by 8 bases and J by 7 bases, leaving 21 bases between them. This CDR3 region has 15 residues. CDR3 protein: CASRLGLGKSQPQHF. For the CDR3, the DNA is TGTGCCAGCCGGCTTGGTTTAGGGAAATCCCAGCCCCAGCATTTT.

This chain joins TRBV3-1 (or the pseudogene TRBV3-2) and TRBJ2-7; D tentatively fits TRBD1 or TRBD2 (5 bases each). CDR3 length equals 15 residues. The germline gives CDR1 LGHDT, CDR2 YNNKEL (reference sequence). V shed 1 base and J shed 6 bases, with 16 bases lying between them. CDR3 in amino acids: CASSQAGPSTPEQYF. The CDR3 DNA reads as TGTGCCAGCAGCCAAGCGGGACCCTCGACGCCCGAGCAGTACTTC.

The V and J genes are TRBV27 and TRBJ2-1, with 14 bases fitting TRBD2. Germline V gives CDR1 MNHEY, CDR2 SMNVEV (reference sequence). Trimming took 0 bases from V and 12 from J; bases not matched to a gene: 10. This CDR3 has 17 residues. The CDR3 region is CASSLSAGTSGSWGQFF. The CDR3 DNA reads as TGTGCCAGCAGTTTATCGGCCGGGACTAGCGGGAGTTGGGGGCAGTTCTTC.

The CDR3 region has the DNA TGTGCCAGCAGTGGACTAGCGCCCATCAATGAGCAGTTCTTC. This gives the protein CASSGLAPINEQFF. The chain joins TRBV27 to TRBJ2-1; TRBD2 matches 9 bases. The V gene end was trimmed by 5 bases and the J gene end by 6 bases; junction bases not matched to a gene: 5. The CDR3 extends over 14 amino acids. Germline lookup yields CDR1 MNHEY and CDR2 SMNVEV (reference sequence).

The gene calls are TRBV19 and TRBJ1-1, with D possibly TRBD1 on 6 matching bases. Between the trimmed V and J ends, which lost 7 bases and 2 bases, there was a span of 14 bases. The CDR3 extends over 14 amino acids. Germline loops: CDR1 LNHDA, CDR2 SQIVND (reference sequence). The chain's CDR3 is CASTSGQLNTEAFF. The CDR3 bases are TGTGCCAGTACCTCCGGACAGCTTAACACTGAAGCTTTCTTT.

This chain links TRBV4-3 with TRBJ2-1; D ambiguous. The CDR3 totals 14 residues. Trimming cost V 1 base and J 7 bases, with 11 bases left between them. Germline V lookup: CDR1 LGHNA, CDR2 YSLEER. CDR3 DNA sequence: TGCGCCAGCAGCCAAGTCGAGAGTCGAAATGAGCAGTTCTTC. Protein product: CASSQVESRNEQFF.

The chain combines TRBV24-1 with TRBJ1-2, with D uncertain. From germline, CDR1 is KGHDR and CDR2 SFDVKD. The ends were cut back, 3 bases at V and 4 bases at J, with 5 bases in the middle. The CDR3 runs 12 residues. The CDR3 is CATSDHLYGYTF. The DNA of the CDR3 is TGTGCCACCAGTGATCACCTCTATGGCTACACCTTC.

The CDR3 nucleotides are TGTGCCAGCAGCTTAGCGTCGGGACCTTTTGGGACGGATACGCAGTATTTT. Translation: CASSLASGPFGTDTQYF. The gene calls are TRBV7-2 and TRBJ2-3, with D possibly being TRBD1 or TRBD2 (5 bases each). The CDR3 sequence is 17 residues long. Deletions cut 0 bases from V and 6 bases from J, with 19 bases between. Germline assignment: CDR1 SGHTA and CDR2 FQGNSA.

The table lists this clone with a few counts. The chain employs TRBV3-1 (or the pseudogene TRBV3-2) and TRBJ2-7; 7 nucleotides match TRBD1. V dropped 7 bases and J dropped 3; count of bases not matched to a gene: 9. The germline gives CDR1 LGHDT, CDR2 YNNKEL (reference sequence). The CDR3 covers 14 residues. CDR3 region: CASTSTGAGYEQYF. As DNA, the CDR3 is TGTGCCAGCACCTCAACAGGGGCGGGCTACGAGCAGTACTTC.

The chain carries TRBV9 and TRBJ2-3; the D is unclear. Germline CDR1 reads SGDLS; CDR2 reads YYNGEE. The CDR3 contains 16 residues. Trimming shortened V by 3 bases and J by 0 bases, and 14 bases separated the two germline ends. The CDR3 protein is CASSGLGGGSTDTQYF. The CDR3 DNA follows: TGTGCCAGCAGCGGGTTAGGCGGTGGGAGCACAGATACGCAGTATTTT.

The count of this clone is one. The chain combines TRBV3-1 (or the pseudogene TRBV3-2) with TRBJ2-1; unclear D gene. The ends were cut back, 2 bases at V and 8 bases at J, with 4 bases in the middle. This CDR3 comprises 11 residues. Looked up from germline, CDR1 is LGHDT and CDR2 is YNNKEL (reference sequence). DNA for the CDR3: TGTGCCAGCAGCCAACTCCATGAGCAGTTCTTC. Its translation: CASSQLHEQFF.

V gene TRBV28 combines with J gene TRBJ2-5; D is possibly TRBD1 (6 bases). CDR1 is MDHEN and CDR2 is SYDVKM in the germline V gene. Trimming removed 5 bases from V and 5 bases from J, with 15 bases in between. The CDR3 sequence is 14 residues long. The CDR3 DNA sequence: TGTGCCAGCAGTCTACTAACAGGGACGGAGACCCAGTACTTC. It is translated as CASSLLTGTETQYF.

V usage is TRBV10-3 and J usage is TRBJ1-2, with 7 bases that match TRBD1. V dropped 1 base and J dropped 5; count of bases not matched to a gene: 7. The germline V gene has CDR1 ENHRY and CDR2 SYGVKD. The CDR3 runs to 15 residues. In nucleotides, the CDR3 is TGTGCCATCAGTGAGTTGGGCGGACAGGCGTATGGCTACACCTTC. Translation gives CAISELGGQAYGYTF.

V and J are TRBV5-6 and TRBJ1-6; TRBD1 matches at 7 bases. The CDR3 is 14 residues long. V gave up 4 bases and J gave up 10 bases; unmatched junction bases: 8. CDR1 is SGHDT, CDR2 YYEEEE, per germline. The chain's CDR3 is CASSRGQLGSPLHF. DNA for the CDR3: TGTGCCAGCAGCCGGGGACAGCTAGGGTCACCCCTCCACTTT.

The V gene is TRBV15, the J gene TRBJ1-2; 8 bases agree with TRBD1. V dropped 5 bases and J dropped 4; count of bases not matched to a gene: 6. This CDR3 is built from 14 residues. Germline V gene lookup returns CDR1 LNHNV and CDR2 YYDKDF (reference sequence). For the CDR3, the DNA is TGTGCCACCAGCCCCGGACAGGGTGGCTATGGCTACACCTTC. Amino acid sequence: CATSPGQGGYGYTF. The full variable domain, its missing parts supplied by reference TRBV15 and TRBJ1-2, is DAMVIQNPRYQVTQFGKPVTLSCSQTLNHNVMYWYQQKSSQAPKLLFHYYDKDFNNEADTPDNFQSRRPNTSFCFLDIRSPGLGDTAMYLCATSPGQGGYGYTFGSGTRLTVV.

This chain uses TRBV29-1 with TRBJ1-2, with D possibly TRBD1 on 6 matching bases. V was cut by 6 bases and J by 10 bases, with 24 bases left in between. The V gene's germline CDR1 is SQVTM and CDR2 ANQGSEA. The CDR3 covers 14 residues. Here the CDR3 reads CSVPGWQGPPDYTF. The CDR3 bases are TGCAGCGTGCCTGGGTGGCAGGGGCCCCCCGACTACACCTTC.

The chain has TRBV10-3 and TRBJ2-7; 11 bases are a match to TRBD2. The length of the CDR3 is 15 residues. Trimming removed 2 bases from V and 5 bases from J; junction bases left unmatched: 5. Per germline, CDR1 ENHRY and CDR2 SYGVKD. CDR3 loop: CAISELGTSGNEQYF. The CDR3 nucleotides are TGTGCCATCAGTGAGCTCGGGACTAGCGGAAACGAGCAGTACTTC.

The chain employs TRBV10-1 and TRBJ2-5; 9 bases are shared with TRBD2. Unmatched junction bases numbered 8, after V lost 5 bases and J lost 4 bases. The germline V gene has CDR1 WNHNN and CDR2 SYGVQD (reference sequence). CDR3 size: 15 residues. As DNA, the CDR3 is TGCGCCAGCAGTCCTTCTAGCGGGGCATTAGAGACCCAGTACTTC. It translates to CASSPSSGALETQYF.

The V gene is TRBV27, the J gene TRBJ1-5; possible D gene TRBD1, 6 bases. The CDR3 consists of 15 residues. CDR1 MNHEY and CDR2 SMNVEV come from the germline V gene (reference sequence). The V end lost 6 bases, the J end lost 0 bases, and 12 bases lay between the germline ends. This CDR3 is CASRPQGPSNQPQHF. CDR3 DNA sequence: TGTGCCAGCAGGCCACAGGGACCTAGCAATCAGCCCCAGCATTTT.

The chain combines TRBV11-2 with TRBJ2-1; 7 bases line up with TRBD2. CDR1 and CDR2 from the germline V gene are SGHAT and FQNNGV. Trimming at V came to 3 bases and at J to 0 bases, leaving 2 bases not matched to a gene. The CDR3 sequence is 15 residues long. Here the CDR3 reads CASSFSSGSYNEQFF. In DNA form, the CDR3 reads TGTGCCAGCAGCTTTTCTAGCGGCTCCTACAATGAGCAGTTCTTC.

V usage is TRBV4-2 and J usage is TRBJ1-4; tentative D call: TRBD1 (6 bases). Per the germline V gene, CDR1 is LGHNA and CDR2 is YNFKEQ. The length of the CDR3 is 15 residues. V shed 5 bases and J shed 8 bases, with 18 bases lying between them. The CDR3 DNA follows: TGTGCCAGCAGCTCGAACCGGGGGGCTGGCGAAAAACTGTTTTTT. Encoded protein: CASSSNRGAGEKLFF.

V and J are TRBV11-2 and TRBJ1-5; TRBD1 matches at 8 bases. The V and J ends lost 1 base and 7 bases, in that order; junction bases with no gene match: 6. Germline CDR1 SGHAT, CDR2 FQNNGV. The CDR3 is 15 amino acids. CDR3 nucleotides: TGTGCCAGCAGCTTAGGGACAGGGAGGTCCCAGCCCCAGCATTTT. This sequence encodes CASSLGTGRSQPQHF.

The chain carries TRBV19 and TRBJ2-6; D ambiguous. This CDR3 contains 14 residues. Trimming shortened V by 7 bases and J by 0 bases, and 7 bases separated the two germline ends. Germline CDR1 reads LNHDA; CDR2 reads SQIVND (reference sequence). The DNA of the CDR3 is TGTGCCAGTAATCGGAACTCTGGGGCCAACGTCCTGACTTTC. Residues: CASNRNSGANVLTF.

The V call is TRBV7-9, the J call TRBJ1-3, with D perhaps TRBD1 (5 bases). V was cut by 1 base and J by 0 bases, with 16 bases left in between. The germline gives CDR1 SEHNR, CDR2 FQNEAQ (reference sequence). The CDR3 is 18 amino acids. The DNA for the CDR3 is TGTGCCAGCAGCTTAGGGAGAACAGGACTAAGCTCTGGAAACACCATATATTTT. Its translation is CASSLGRTGLSSGNTIYF. The entire variable domain, with the rest obtained from reference TRBV7-9 and TRBJ1-3, is as follows: DTGVSQNPRHKITKRGQNVTFRCDPISEHNRLYWYRQTLGQGPEFLTYFQNEAQLEKSRLLSDRFSAERPKGSFSTLEIQRTEQGDSAMYLCASSLGRTGLSSGNTIYFGEGSWLTVV.